These T cell receptor beta chains were read from a single sample in a study of cytotoxic CD8 clonotypes in ibrutinib-treated CLL. Sequencing used immunoSEQ multiplex PCR; TCRdb keeps in-frame clones, though not all of them. The table has roughly 200,000 clones, about 72% seen once. Sample: PBMCs, taken after 24 months of ibrutinib treatment. These receptors were taken from a human donor with chronic lymphocytic leukemia. CDR3s include the opening cysteine and the closing phenylalanine or tryptophan. A D gene is named only where the DNA matches it firmly. Some rows mark clone size as missing; the rest say once, few, many or name a class of expanded clone.

V gene	D gene	J gene	clone size	CDR3 protein	CDR3 DNA
TRBV7-9	TRBD2	TRBJ2-3	-	CASSSMTSGTDTQYF	TGTGCCAGCAGCTCGATGACTAGCGGCACAGATACGCAGTATTTT
TRBV18	TRBD2	TRBJ2-5	-	CASSPRSVAGVETQYF	TGTGCCAGCTCACCAAGATCTGTAGCGGGAGTAGAGACCCAGTACTTC
TRBV19	-	TRBJ1-3	few	CASSPIDGYSGNTIYF	TGTGCCAGTAGTCCGATAGACGGGTACTCTGGAAACACCATATATTTT
TRBV6-1	TRBD1	TRBJ2-1	-	CASSERTGAKLYNEQFF	TGTGCCAGCAGTGAGAGGACAGGAGCCAAACTGTACAATGAGCAGTTCTTC
TRBV4-1	-	TRBJ1-3	-	CASSQDLLRRPRNTIYF	TGCGCCAGCAGCCAAGATCTTCTCAGGCGCCCGCGAAACACCATATATTTT
TRBV7-8	-	TRBJ2-7	-	CASSSVYEQYF	TGTGCCAGCAGCTCCGTCTACGAGCAGTACTTC
TRBV21-1	-	TRBJ2-1	once	CASSKARGTGDNEQFF	TGTGCCAGCAGCAAAGCGCGGGGGACTGGGGACAATGAGCAGTTCTTC
TRBV14	-	TRBJ2-4	few	CASSQVSHNIQYF	TGTGCCAGCAGCCAAGTCTCGCATAACATTCAGTACTTC
TRBV7-9	-	TRBJ2-3	-	CASSDISATYSTDTQYF	TGTGCCAGCAGCGATATTAGCGCTACTTATAGCACAGATACGCAGTATTTT
TRBV20-1	TRBD2	TRBJ2-1	-	CSARGEWEQFF	TGCAGTGCTCGGGGGGAATGGGAGCAGTTCTTC
TRBV11-2	-	TRBJ2-7	-	CASSLDLRYFYEQYF	TGTGCCAGCAGCTTAGATCTCAGGTACTTTTACGAGCAGTACTTC
TRBV10-3	-	TRBJ2-1	-	CAIGGDEQFF	TGTGCCATCGGCGGTGATGAGCAGTTCTTC
TRBV4-1	TRBD1	TRBJ1-3	once	CASSQGRDRLRSGNTIYF	TGCGCCAGCAGCCAAGGAAGGGACAGGCTAAGATCTGGAAACACCATATATTTT
TRBV4-3	-	TRBJ2-7	-	CASSQGESPTYEQYF	TGCGCCAGCAGCCAAGGAGAGTCCCCAACCTACGAGCAGTACTTC
TRBV7-2	-	TRBJ2-1	few	CASRRNRGGMEQFF	TGTGCCAGCAGAAGAAATCGGGGCGGGATGGAGCAGTTCTTC
TRBV7-9	TRBD1	TRBJ1-1	-	CASSLGRDRLTEAFF	TGTGCCAGCAGCTTAGGCCGGGACAGGCTTACAGAAGCTTTCTTT
TRBV29-1	TRBD1	TRBJ2-1	-	CSVEDPHRGISYNEQFF	TGCAGCGTTGAAGACCCGCACAGGGGCATCTCCTACAATGAGCAGTTCTTC
TRBV9	-	TRBJ2-5	-	CASSVAGYESETQYF	TGTGCCAGCAGCGTCGCGGGCTATGAGAGCGAGACCCAGTACTTC
TRBV5-4	-	TRBJ2-1	-	CASSLPGRSNEQFF	TGTGCCAGCAGCTTGCCGGGACGGTCTAATGAGCAGTTCTTC
TRBV19	-	TRBJ1-1	-	CASGQGSLSTEAFF	TGTGCCAGTGGCCAGGGGTCACTGAGCACTGAAGCTTTCTTT
TRBV14	TRBD1	TRBJ1-5	-	CASSAGGGQPQHF	TGTGCCAGCAGCGCAGGGGGGGGTCAGCCCCAGCATTTT
TRBV5-1	-	TRBJ1-2	-	CASSGSGLYYGYTF	TGCGCCAGCAGCGGATCCGGACTTTACTATGGCTACACCTTC
TRBV28	TRBD2	TRBJ2-7	-	CASSLPEGGGEQYF	TGTGCCAGCAGTTTACCCGAGGGCGGGGGCGAGCAGTACTTC
TRBV25-1	TRBD1	TRBJ2-7	-	CASSDRGSSYEQYF	TGTGCCAGCAGTGACAGGGGGAGCTCCTACGAGCAGTACTTC
TRBV6-5	TRBD2	TRBJ2-7	-	CASTQGTSFEQYF	TGTGCCAGCACCCAAGGGACTAGCTTCGAGCAGTACTTC
TRBV19	TRBD1	TRBJ2-7	-	CASSPNTAGGYEQYF	TGTGCCAGTAGTCCTAACACGGCAGGGGGCTACGAGCAGTACTTC
TRBV4-3	TRBD2	TRBJ2-3	few	CASSQDWTSGSTDTQYF	TGCGCCAGCAGCCAAGATTGGACTAGCGGTAGCACAGATACGCAGTATTTT
TRBV6-4	-	TRBJ2-7	-	CASSEYLGPSYEQYF	TGTGCCAGCAGTGAATATTTAGGGCCTTCCTACGAGCAGTACTTC
TRBV11-2	-	TRBJ2-3	-	CASSLFYRQGVDTQYF	TGTGCCAGCAGCTTATTTTACCGGCAAGGGGTAGATACGCAGTATTTT
TRBV19	TRBD1	TRBJ2-5	-	CASSNRDSQETQYF	TGTGCCAGTAGTAACCGGGACAGCCAAGAGACCCAGTACTTC
TRBV2	-	TRBJ2-1	-	CASSYGYRDREQFF	TGTGCCAGCAGTTACGGATACAGGGATCGCGAGCAGTTCTTC
TRBV28	-	TRBJ1-2	once	CASSLSGLGGYGYTF	TGTGCCAGCAGTTTGAGCGGGTTGGGGGGATATGGCTACACCTTC
TRBV6-5	-	TRBJ1-1	-	CASSWQVRRNTEAFF	TGTGCCAGCAGTTGGCAGGTCCGCAGAAACACTGAAGCTTTCTTT